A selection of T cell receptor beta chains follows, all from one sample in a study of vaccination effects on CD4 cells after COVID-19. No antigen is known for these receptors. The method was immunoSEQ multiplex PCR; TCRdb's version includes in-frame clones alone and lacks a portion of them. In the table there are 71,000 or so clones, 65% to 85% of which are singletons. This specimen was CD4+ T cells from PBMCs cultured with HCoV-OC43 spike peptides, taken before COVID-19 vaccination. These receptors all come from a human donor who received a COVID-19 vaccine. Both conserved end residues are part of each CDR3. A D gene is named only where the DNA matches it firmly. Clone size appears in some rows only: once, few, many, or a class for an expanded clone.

cdr3_aa: CASSPTGTVTGELFF
cdr3_nt: TGCGCCAGCAGCCCAACCGGGACAGTTACCGGGGAGCTGTTTTTT
v_call: TRBV5-1
d_call: TRBD1
clone_size: -
j_call: TRBJ2-2

cdr3_aa: CASSPLARTGISDTQYF
cdr3_nt: TGTGCCAGCTCACCTTTGGCCAGGACAGGGATTTCAGATACGCAGTATTTT
v_call: TRBV18
d_call: TRBD1
clone_size: -
j_call: TRBJ2-3

cdr3_aa: CASSLTRLVTDTQYF
cdr3_nt: TGTGCCAGCAGTTTAACTAGACTCGTCACAGATACGCAGTATTTT
v_call: TRBV27
d_call: -
clone_size: -
j_call: TRBJ2-3

cdr3_aa: CASSIDGASGNTIYF
cdr3_nt: TGTGCCAGCAGCATCGATGGGGCCTCTGGAAACACCATATATTTT
v_call: TRBV6-2/TRBV6-3
d_call: -
clone_size: -
j_call: TRBJ1-3

cdr3_aa: CASSPRGGELFF
cdr3_nt: TGTGCCAGCTCACCGCGAGGCGGGGAGCTGTTTTTT
v_call: TRBV18
d_call: -
clone_size: -
j_call: TRBJ2-2

cdr3_aa: CASSYPLAGGYNEQFF
cdr3_nt: TGTGCCAGCAGTTACCCGCTAGCGGGGGGGTACAATGAGCAGTTCTTC
v_call: TRBV6-6
d_call: TRBD2
clone_size: -
j_call: TRBJ2-1

cdr3_aa: CASNDRRGQGETQYF
cdr3_nt: TGTGCCAGCAACGATAGGCGGGGCCAGGGAGAGACCCAGTACTTC
v_call: TRBV5-4
d_call: -
clone_size: -
j_call: TRBJ2-5

cdr3_aa: CASSHRTGHGETQYF
cdr3_nt: TGTGCCAGCAGCCACCGGACAGGGCATGGGGAGACCCAGTACTTC
v_call: TRBV11-3
d_call: TRBD1
clone_size: -
j_call: TRBJ2-5

cdr3_aa: CASSLVPQVDTQYF
cdr3_nt: TGCGCCAGCAGCTTGGTTCCCCAGGTGGATACGCAGTATTTT
v_call: TRBV5-1
d_call: -
clone_size: -
j_call: TRBJ2-3

cdr3_aa: CASSQGGSYNEQFF
cdr3_nt: TGTGCCAGCAGCCAGGGCGGGTCCTACAATGAGCAGTTCTTC
v_call: TRBV9
d_call: -
clone_size: -
j_call: TRBJ2-1

cdr3_aa: CRGTPEYGYTF
cdr3_nt: TGCCGCGGGACCCCCGAATATGGCTACACCTTC
v_call: TRBV20-1
d_call: -
clone_size: -
j_call: TRBJ1-2

cdr3_aa: CASSSRDGDTQYF
cdr3_nt: TGCGCCAGCAGCTCCAGGGATGGGGATACGCAGTATTTT
v_call: TRBV5-1
d_call: -
clone_size: few
j_call: TRBJ2-3

cdr3_aa: CASSEVQPDYGYTF
cdr3_nt: TGTGCCAGCAGTGAAGTTCAACCCGACTATGGCTACACCTTC
v_call: TRBV2
d_call: -
clone_size: -
j_call: TRBJ1-2

cdr3_aa: CASSEVGGRTQYF
cdr3_nt: TGTGCCAGTAGCGAAGTAGGGGGAAGGACCCAGTACTTC
v_call: TRBV19
d_call: -
clone_size: -
j_call: TRBJ2-5

cdr3_aa: CASSPGGALYNSPLHF
cdr3_nt: TGTGCCAGCAGTCCAGGGGGCGCGCTATATAATTCACCCCTCCACTTT
v_call: TRBV27
d_call: TRBD1
clone_size: once
j_call: TRBJ1-6

cdr3_aa: CASSPDSSYNSPLHF
cdr3_nt: TGTGCCAGCAGTCCCGACAGCTCCTATAATTCACCCCTCCACTTT
v_call: TRBV2
d_call: -
clone_size: few
j_call: TRBJ1-6

cdr3_aa: CASSPPNRDNEKLFF
cdr3_nt: TGTGCCAGCTCACCACCGAACAGGGATAATGAAAAACTGTTTTTT
v_call: TRBV18
d_call: -
clone_size: -
j_call: TRBJ1-4

cdr3_aa: CASSLGLSNTEAFF
cdr3_nt: TGTGCCAGCAGCCTTGGGCTTTCCAACACTGAAGCTTTCTTT
v_call: TRBV7-8
d_call: -
clone_size: -
j_call: TRBJ1-1

cdr3_aa: CASSMTFSGNTIYF
cdr3_nt: TGTGCCAGTAGTATGACCTTCTCTGGAAACACCATATATTTT
v_call: TRBV19
d_call: -
clone_size: -
j_call: TRBJ1-3

cdr3_aa: CSASKSGTGASNYGYTF
cdr3_nt: TGCAGTGCTAGTAAGTCCGGGACAGGGGCCTCCAACTATGGCTACACCTTC
v_call: TRBV20-1
d_call: TRBD1
clone_size: -
j_call: TRBJ1-2

cdr3_aa: CASREGTATDTQYF
cdr3_nt: TGTGCCAGCAGGGAGGGGACAGCCACAGATACGCAGTATTTT
v_call: TRBV6-5
d_call: -
clone_size: -
j_call: TRBJ2-3

cdr3_aa: CASSYSREGAYNEQFF
cdr3_nt: TGTGCCAGCAGTTACTCTCGGGAGGGAGCCTACAATGAGCAGTTCTTC
v_call: TRBV6-5
d_call: TRBD2
clone_size: -
j_call: TRBJ2-1

cdr3_aa: CASSPLPDRRIADTQYF
cdr3_nt: TGTGCCAGCTCACCTCTACCAGACAGGCGAATCGCAGATACGCAGTATTTT
v_call: TRBV18
d_call: -
clone_size: -
j_call: TRBJ2-3

cdr3_aa: CASSAEGGGYNEQFF
cdr3_nt: TGTGCCAGCTCAGCCGAAGGTGGGGGGTACAATGAGCAGTTCTTC
v_call: TRBV18
d_call: -
clone_size: once
j_call: TRBJ2-1

cdr3_aa: CASSGQVDGAFF
cdr3_nt: TGTGCCAGCAGCGGACAGGTAGATGGAGCTTTCTTT
v_call: TRBV11-1
d_call: TRBD1
clone_size: once
j_call: TRBJ1-1

cdr3_aa: CASSILPGNRGHQPQHF
cdr3_nt: TGTGCCAGTAGTATCCTACCGGGTAACCGGGGCCATCAGCCCCAGCATTTT
v_call: TRBV19
d_call: -
clone_size: -
j_call: TRBJ1-5

cdr3_aa: CAWSGVSPADTQYF
cdr3_nt: TGTGCCTGGAGTGGGGTCTCTCCCGCAGATACGCAGTATTTT
v_call: TRBV30
d_call: -
clone_size: -
j_call: TRBJ2-3

cdr3_aa: CATSDDRGPVAQYF
cdr3_nt: TGTGCCACCAGTGATGACAGGGGGCCCGTCGCGCAGTATTTT
v_call: TRBV24-1
d_call: TRBD1
clone_size: -
j_call: TRBJ2-3

cdr3_aa: CASSYSQLVREQFF
cdr3_nt: TGTGCCAGCAGTTACTCGCAACTAGTTAGAGAGCAGTTCTTC
v_call: TRBV6-2/TRBV6-3
d_call: -
clone_size: once
j_call: TRBJ2-1

cdr3_aa: CASSWDSSSGNTIYF
cdr3_nt: TGCGCCAGCAGCTGGGACAGTTCCTCTGGAAACACCATATATTTT
v_call: TRBV5-1
d_call: TRBD1
clone_size: -
j_call: TRBJ1-3

cdr3_aa: CASSYSNGDTGELFF
cdr3_nt: TGTGCCAGCAGTTACTCGAACGGTGACACCGGGGAGCTGTTTTTT
v_call: TRBV6-6
d_call: -
clone_size: -
j_call: TRBJ2-2

cdr3_aa: CASPVLGRHGNKHTEAFF
cdr3_nt: TGTGCCAGCCCTGTTCTTGGCCGTCACGGAAACAAGCACACTGAAGCTTTCTTT
v_call: TRBV5-8
d_call: -
clone_size: -
j_call: TRBJ1-1

cdr3_aa: CAISEVGYTGELFF
cdr3_nt: TGTGCCATCAGTGAGGTTGGCTACACCGGGGAGCTGTTTTTT
v_call: TRBV10-3
d_call: -
clone_size: -
j_call: TRBJ2-2

cdr3_aa: CASSGAGGNQPQHF
cdr3_nt: TGTGCCAGCAGCGGGGCAGGGGGTAATCAGCCCCAGCATTTT
v_call: TRBV7-2
d_call: TRBD1
clone_size: -
j_call: TRBJ1-5

cdr3_aa: CASSVGGRENYGYTF
cdr3_nt: TGTGCCAGCAGCGTAGGCGGCAGAGAAAACTATGGCTACACCTTC
v_call: TRBV9
d_call: -
clone_size: -
j_call: TRBJ1-2

cdr3_aa: CAWSATGGNQPQHF
cdr3_nt: TGTGCCTGGAGTGCGACAGGGGGCAATCAGCCCCAGCATTTT
v_call: TRBV30
d_call: TRBD1
clone_size: -
j_call: TRBJ1-5

cdr3_aa: CAWSFTRTGSSYNEQFF
cdr3_nt: TGTGCCTGGAGTTTCACCCGGACAGGAAGCTCCTACAATGAGCAGTTCTTC
v_call: TRBV30
d_call: TRBD1
clone_size: -
j_call: TRBJ2-1

cdr3_aa: CASSDQTEPGEKLFF
cdr3_nt: TGTGCCAGCAGTGACCAGACAGAACCAGGAGAAAAACTGTTTTTT
v_call: TRBV6-1
d_call: -
clone_size: -
j_call: TRBJ1-4

cdr3_aa: CASSSRPRSRQGLYNEQFF
cdr3_nt: TGTGCCAGCAGCTCTAGACCGCGTTCACGACAGGGCCTATACAATGAGCAGTTCTTC
v_call: TRBV5-6
d_call: TRBD1
clone_size: few
j_call: TRBJ2-1

cdr3_aa: CASSQDPPTSGEFF
cdr3_nt: TGTGCCAGCAGCCAAGATCCACCCACTTCGGGGGAGTTCTTC
v_call: TRBV4-2
d_call: -
clone_size: -
j_call: TRBJ2-1

cdr3_aa: CASSLSGYYTEAFF
cdr3_nt: TGTGCCAGCAGCCTATCTGGGTACTACACTGAAGCTTTCTTT
v_call: TRBV7-2
d_call: -
clone_size: -
j_call: TRBJ1-1

cdr3_aa: CAWSSYRGINGNTIYF
cdr3_nt: TGTGCCTGGAGTTCTTACAGGGGGATTAATGGAAACACCATATATTTT
v_call: TRBV30
d_call: TRBD1
clone_size: once
j_call: TRBJ1-3

cdr3_aa: CASRQVPSNQPQHF
cdr3_nt: TGTGCCAGCAGACAGGTACCTAGCAATCAGCCCCAGCATTTT
v_call: TRBV28
d_call: -
clone_size: once
j_call: TRBJ1-5

cdr3_aa: CASSLAPNYGYTF
cdr3_nt: TGTGCCAGCAGCTTAGCCCCAAACTATGGCTACACCTTC
v_call: TRBV7-2
d_call: -
clone_size: -
j_call: TRBJ1-2

cdr3_aa: CASRGGGYGYTF
cdr3_nt: TGTGCCAGCAGAGGGGGCGGCTATGGCTACACCTTC
v_call: TRBV28
d_call: TRBD1
clone_size: -
j_call: TRBJ1-2

cdr3_aa: CASSLRGGIYNEQFF
cdr3_nt: TGTGCCAGCAGTCTAAGGGGGGGGATCTACAATGAGCAGTTCTTC
v_call: TRBV6-5
d_call: -
clone_size: -
j_call: TRBJ2-1

cdr3_aa: CASPNIPGDPPRPEAFF
cdr3_nt: TGTGCCAGCCCGAATATACCGGGGGACCCTCCTCGCCCTGAAGCTTTCTTT
v_call: TRBV5-8
d_call: -
clone_size: few
j_call: TRBJ1-1

cdr3_aa: CASSPRSLGPSNTEAFF
cdr3_nt: TGTGCCAGCAGCCCACGGTCCCTAGGTCCTTCGAACACTGAAGCTTTCTTT
v_call: TRBV7-2
d_call: -
clone_size: -
j_call: TRBJ1-1